The TCR beta chain under discussion was sequenced for a study of T cell changes during pregnancy in multiple sclerosis. CDR1 is MNHEY and CDR2 is SMNVEV in the germline V gene (reference sequence). With 4 bases clipped from V and 5 bases from J, the junction kept 6 bases outside the gene matches. The CDR3 is 17 residues long. Data came from immunoSEQ multiplex PCR; TCRdb stores just in-frame clones and leaves some out. The sample yields under 80,000 clones, around 94% seen once. The sample consisted of peripheral blood, taken in the third trimester of pregnancy. The rearrangement joins TRBV27 to TRBJ2-3; TRBD2 aligns across 16 bases. This TCR was sampled from a female donor with multiple sclerosis, enrolled in a pregnancy study. The CDR3 DNA reads TGTGCCAGCAGTTCGGGACTAGCGGGGGGGCGGGTAGATACGCAGTATTTT. Protein: CASSSGLAGGRVDTQYF.